The clone carrying this TCR beta chain was seen repeatedly, ten times or more. Its cognate antigen is unknown. This record comes from a study of T cells in Graves' hyperthyroidism and ophthalmopathy. Uncontrolled infection, other autoimmune disease, pregnancy or lactation excluded patients. The study based diagnoses on clinical symptoms, serum thyroxine and TRAb, thyroid ultrasound and orbital computed tomography. When hyperthyroidism was first diagnosed, the blood sample was taken, preceding any ophthalmopathy symptoms. Trimming shortened V by 3 bases and J by 4 bases, and 19 bases separated the two germline ends. CDR3 size: 16 residues. The germline V gene has CDR1 SGDLS and CDR2 YYNGEE. Study findings and constraints: Stable hyperthyroidism and ophthalmopathy were separated using 13 V-J signatures.

Regions amplified from RNA transcripts were the TCR beta CDR3 regions. During a first-round RT-PCR of the TCR CDR3, the HTBI primer set was used. TCRdb re-called the multiplex PCR reads through MiXCR, storing one row per CDR3 protein. Seen here are approximately 620,000 distinct CDR3 sequences, approximately 15% observed once, and the top ten hold roughly 6.2%. Sequencing was carried out using blood. The TCR was taken from a woman aged 25 to 39 with Graves' hyperthyroidism that later progressed to Graves' ophthalmopathy. The chain couples TRBV9 to TRBJ2-5, with a tentative D call TRBD1 (6 bases). CDR3 residues: CASSGLRGRGGETQYF. The CDR3 DNA sequence: TGTGCCAGCAGCGGCCTTAGGGGGAGAGGGGGAGAGACCCAGTACTTC.